Listed below are T cell receptor beta chains from one sample, sequenced in a study of post-analysis software for immune sequencing data. TCRdb used MiXCR to reprocess the PCR reads, holding one entry per CDR3 protein. The sample consists of approximately 770,000 distinct CDR3 sequences, just over 45% of them appearing once. Specimen: blood. These receptors were collected from a girl aged 10 to 17 with multiple sclerosis. Both conserved end residues are part of each CDR3. Fields, in order: V gene, D gene, clone size, J gene, CDR3 DNA, CDR3 protein. D genes are given only for firm matches. Not all rows give a size; the values are once, few, many and, for expanded clones, a class.

V: TRBV20-1; D: -; size: -; J: TRBJ2-7; DNA: TGCAGTGCTAGAGACTTAGGAGGCTCTCGGTCCTACGAGCAGTACTTC; CDR3: CSARDLGGSRSYEQYF
V: TRBV7-8; D: -; size: few; J: TRBJ1-4; DNA: TGTGCCAGCAGTCTACAGGGTCAAACTAATGAAAAACTGTTTTTT; CDR3: CASSLQGQTNEKLFF
V: TRBV5-1; D: -; size: few; J: TRBJ2-7; DNA: TGCGCCAGCAGCCTGTGGGACGGAATCTACGAGCAGTACTTC; CDR3: CASSLWDGIYEQYF
V: TRBV5-1; D: TRBD1; size: -; J: TRBJ1-6; DNA: TGCGCCAGCAGCATCGGACAGGGGGCGAATTCACCCCTCCACTTT; CDR3: CASSIGQGANSPLHF
V: TRBV11-3; D: -; size: -; J: TRBJ2-1; DNA: TGTGCCAGCAGGCATAGCCCGGGGGAGCAGTTCTTC; CDR3: CASRHSPGEQFF
V: TRBV5-1; D: TRBD1; size: -; J: TRBJ2-3; DNA: TGCGCCAGCATCACCGGGACAGGGGGCCCTAGCACAGATACGCAGTATTTT; CDR3: CASITGTGGPSTDTQYF
V: TRBV5-6; D: -; size: -; J: TRBJ1-1; DNA: TGTGCCAGCAGCTTAGCGGAGACTGAAGCTTTCTTT; CDR3: CASSLAETEAFF
V: TRBV5-1; D: -; size: few; J: TRBJ1-2; DNA: TGCGCCAGCAGCTTGGGGGTGATACAGGATGGCTACACCTTC; CDR3: CASSLGVIQDGYTF
V: TRBV20-1; D: TRBD2; size: -; J: TRBJ2-1; DNA: TGCAGTGCTAGACCCGGGACTAGCGTCCACAATGAGCAGTTCTTC; CDR3: CSARPGTSVHNEQFF
V: TRBV7-2; D: -; size: -; J: TRBJ1-6; DNA: TGTGCCAGCAGCTTAGATCGGGTACCCAATTCACCCCTCCACTTT; CDR3: CASSLDRVPNSPLHF
V: TRBV7-9; D: TRBD1; size: -; J: TRBJ2-1; DNA: TGTGCCAGCAGCACAACGGCAGGGACAGCCTACAATGAGCAGTTCTTC; CDR3: CASSTTAGTAYNEQFF
V: TRBV7-9; D: -; size: -; J: TRBJ2-1; DNA: TGTGCCAGCGGACGAACCGAGCAGTTCTTC; CDR3: CASGRTEQFF
V: TRBV7-2; D: TRBD2; size: few; J: TRBJ2-7; DNA: TGTGCCAGCAGCTTTGGCGGGAGGGGGGGCGAGCAGTACTTC; CDR3: CASSFGGRGGEQYF
V: TRBV9; D: -; size: -; J: TRBJ1-2; DNA: TGTGCCAGCAGCGTGAAGGACACGGGGCCTACAGGCTACACCTTC; CDR3: CASSVKDTGPTGYTF
V: TRBV29-1; D: -; size: few; J: TRBJ2-1; DNA: TGCAGCGTTGAGGAAATTAGCGGACACAATGAGCAGTTCTTC; CDR3: CSVEEISGHNEQFF
V: TRBV20-1; D: -; size: -; J: TRBJ2-7; DNA: TGCAGTGCTAGACCTACAGGGACGTACGAGCAGTACTTC; CDR3: CSARPTGTYEQYF
V: TRBV6-5; D: TRBD2; size: -; J: TRBJ2-3; DNA: TGTGCCAGCAGTTACTCGGTGACTAGCGGCACAGATACGCAGTATTTT; CDR3: CASSYSVTSGTDTQYF
V: TRBV10-3; D: -; size: few; J: TRBJ2-1; DNA: TGTGCCATCAGTGCAACAGGGCTCAATGAGCAGTTCTTC; CDR3: CAISATGLNEQFF
V: TRBV7-2; D: -; size: -; J: TRBJ2-6; DNA: TGTGCCAGCAGCTTCCAGGGGGGGATGGCTGGGGCCAACGTCCTGACTTTC; CDR3: CASSFQGGMAGANVLTF
V: TRBV24-1; D: TRBD2; size: few; J: TRBJ2-2; DNA: TGTGCCACCAGTGAGGTTAGCGGGGGAGCGAACACCGGGGAGCTGTTTTTT; CDR3: CATSEVSGGANTGELFF
V: TRBV30; D: TRBD1; size: -; J: TRBJ1-6; DNA: TGTGCCACCGGGACAGGGAATTCACCCCTCCACTTT; CDR3: CATGTGNSPLHF
V: TRBV2; D: TRBD1; size: few; J: TRBJ2-3; DNA: TGTGCCACCCTATATCCGGGACAGGGGGCGAGGGATACGCAGTATTTT; CDR3: CATLYPGQGARDTQYF